Listed here are 20 T cell receptor beta chains from one sample, sequenced in a study of regulatory T cells in long-lasting Graves disease. Time point: newly diagnosed GD, antithyroid drugs for less than 3 months. Generation of the TCR library employed RNA extracted from PBMCs. Arm-PCR of CDR3 regions with iRepertoire HTBI primers generated TCR beta libraries. TCRdb redid the calling of the multiplex PCR reads with MiXCR, one entry per CDR3 protein. The repertoire holds almost 450,000 distinct CDR3 sequences, around 15% seen once, with around 10% in the top ten. These data were also reused for a study on T cells in Graves' hyperthyroidism and ophthalmopathy.

Sequencing used peripheral blood mononuclear cells (PBMCs), obtained at new diagnosis, from a patient treated with antithyroid drugs. These receptor sequences come from a woman in her 30s with Graves disease.

In this sample, this clonotype turned up a few times. This rearrangement joins TRBV14 to TRBJ2-1, with D possibly TRBD2 on 7 matching bases. The germline CDR1 and CDR2 sequences are SGHDN and FVKESK. Deletions cut 4 bases from V and 9 bases from J, with 31 bases between. The CDR3 contains 19 residues. CDR3 DNA: TGTGCCAGCAGCCCAAAAAGGGGGATTGGCGGGAGCCCCCGGGGTGAGCAGTTCTTC. Translation gives CASSPKRGIGGSPRGEQFF.

This clonotype was seen repeatedly, ten times or more. CDR3 in DNA: TGTGCCAGCAGTTTTGCCGACGGGACCTACGAGCAGTACTTC. Its protein product is CASSFADGTYEQYF. The chain recombines TRBV28 with TRBJ2-7; tentative D call: TRBD2 (5 bases). V lost 3 bases and J lost 2, with 11 bases in between. The CDR3 has 14 amino acids. Germline V gives CDR1 MDHEN, CDR2 SYDVKM.

This clonotype was found many times. This chain uses TRBV12-3 or TRBV12-4 with TRBJ2-1; no firm D call. The CDR3 has 14 residues. V lost 5 bases to trimming and J lost 9 bases, with 17 bases between them. This CDR3 is CASSQLGSASEQFF. The CDR3 nucleotides read TGTGCCAGCAGTCAGCTAGGGTCGGCGAGTGAGCAGTTCTTC.

The V gene is TRBV6-2 or TRBV6-3, the J gene TRBJ2-5; D is unresolved. Trimming cost V 5 bases and J 2 bases, with 6 bases left between them. The CDR3 has 12 residues. Germline loops: CDR1 MNHEY, CDR2 SVGEGT. CDR3 residues: CASSITQETQYF. The CDR3 nucleotides read TGTGCCAGCAGTATAACACAAGAGACCCAGTACTTC.

This clonotype was seen many times. The chain carries TRBV27 and TRBJ2-7; 12 bases are a match to TRBD2. The CDR3 runs 15 residues. V lost 8 bases to trimming and J lost 6 bases; unmatched junction nucleotides: 11. Germline CDR1 MNHEY, CDR2 SMNVEV (reference sequence). CDR3 loop: CASGASGRALGEQYF. The CDR3 region has the DNA TGTGCCAGCGGGGCTAGCGGGAGGGCCCTCGGCGAGCAGTACTTC.

As for this clonotype: A much larger clone sits a single nucleotide away, making a read error possible. The chain couples TRBV16 to TRBJ2-7, with D maybe TRBD1 (7 bases). The CDR3 extends over 14 amino acids. Germline CDR1 and CDR2: KGHSY and FQNENV. CDR3 coding DNA: TGTGCCAGCAGCCACAGGGGGGATTCCTACGAGCGGTACTTC. Its protein is CASSHRGDSYERYF.

This clonotype showed up many times. The V and J genes are TRBV20-1 and TRBJ1-6; D is unresolved. The ends were cut back, 0 bases at V and 8 bases at J, with 11 bases in the middle. The germline V gene encodes CDR1 DFQATT and CDR2 SNEGSKA (reference sequence). The CDR3 runs 14 residues. The CDR3 protein is CSARDRAGHSPLHF. Here the CDR3 DNA reads TGCAGTGCTAGAGATCGGGCCGGACATTCACCCCTCCACTTT.

This clonotype was seen more than once but under ten times. The genes are TRBV12-3 or TRBV12-4 and TRBJ2-2, with 11 bases that match TRBD1. The CDR3 is 19 amino acids. Trimming at V came to 4 bases and at J to 4 bases, leaving 14 bases not matched to a gene. CDR3 protein: CASSYTDRGLGLTTGELFF. In DNA, the CDR3 is TGTGCCAGCAGTTACACGGACAGGGGGCTGGGTTTGACCACCGGGGAGCTGTTTTTT.

The V gene is TRBV9, the J gene TRBJ1-3; TRBD1 aligns across 7 bases. CDR3 length: 16 residues. V lost 0 bases and J lost 2; bases outside the gene matches: 5. The V gene's germline CDR1 is SGDLS and CDR2 YYNGEE. CDR3 coding DNA: TGTGCCAGCAGCGTAGAAGTGGGGACAGCTGGAAACACCATATATTTT. Amino acids: CASSVEVGTAGNTIYF.

The table lists this clonotype with many counts. The chain is built from TRBV18 and TRBJ1-1; 8 bases line up with TRBD1. Trimming took 3 bases from V and 1 from J; bases not matched to a gene: 7. The V gene's germline CDR1 is KGHSH and CDR2 LQKENI. The CDR3 extends over 16 amino acids. The CDR3 protein is CASSPTPQGGNTEAFF. In DNA form, the CDR3 reads TGTGCCAGCTCACCCACCCCACAGGGGGGGAACACTGAAGCTTTCTTT.

This clonotype occurred many times. Just one base apart from a much larger clone, this may be a read error. The chain joins TRBV2 to TRBJ2-3, with D possibly TRBD1 on 8 matching bases. The germline V gene encodes CDR1 SNHLY and CDR2 FYNNEI. CDR3 length: 15 residues. The CDR3 DNA reads TGTGCCGGCAGGGGGGGACAGGCGATGACAGATACGCAGTATTTT. Its protein is CAGRGGQAMTDTQYF.

This chain joins TRBV4-1 and TRBJ1-1; maybe TRBD1 (6 bases). The length of the CDR3 is 15 residues. The germline V gene has CDR1 MGHRA and CDR2 YSYEKL. V was trimmed by 0 bases and J by 4 bases, leaving 12 bases between them. As DNA, the CDR3 is TGCGCCAGCAGCCAAGATCCTCTGGGGGCCACTGAAGCTTTCTTT. This gives the protein CASSQDPLGATEAFF.

Regarding this clonotype: A much larger clone is a single base away; this may be a read error. V gene TRBV24-1 combines with J gene TRBJ2-3; perhaps TRBD2 as D (5 bases). Germline-derived CDR1 and CDR2 are KGHDR and SFDVKD. The V end was cut by 12 bases, the J end by 0 bases, with 12 bases between. CDR3 length equals 13 residues. CDR3 DNA: TGTGCCGCCGGGCGGACTAGCACAGATACGCAGTATTTT. Translating gives CAAGRTSTDTQYF.

This clonotype was observed many times. This chain connects TRBV7-2 to TRBJ2-3; TRBD2 matches at 10 bases. In germline, CDR1 is SGHTA, CDR2 FQGNSA. The CDR3 contains 16 residues. The V and J ends lost 4 bases and 4 bases, in that order; junction bases with no gene match: 8. Here the CDR3 reads CASSSRLAGVSDTQYF. CDR3 nucleotides: TGTGCCAGCAGCTCTCGCCTAGCGGGAGTGTCAGATACGCAGTATTTT.

This clonotype was counted at least ten times. The chain recombines TRBV5-4 with TRBJ1-1; D is unresolved. The CDR3 consists of 15 residues. In germline, CDR1 is SGHNT, CDR2 YYREEE (reference sequence). V was pared by 6 bases and J by 1 base, with 16 bases between. The chain's CDR3 is CASNPDRWGNTEAFF. The CDR3 DNA reads as TGTGCCAGCAACCCGGACCGCTGGGGGAACACTGAAGCTTTCTTT. Filled out from reference TRBV5-4 and TRBJ1-1, the complete variable domain reads ETGVTQSPTHLIKTRGQQVTLRCSSQSGHNTVSWYQQALGQGPQFIFQYYREEENGRGNFPPRFSGLQFPNYSSELNVNALELDDSALYLCASNPDRWGNTEAFFGQGTRLTVV.

The chain links TRBV4-3 to TRBJ2-7; D perhaps matches TRBD2 (6 bases). V lost 1 base and J lost 0, with 13 bases in between. The germline CDR1 and CDR2 sequences are LGHNA and YSLEER. The CDR3 totals 16 residues. In DNA form, the CDR3 reads TGCGCCAGCAGCCAAGGGGAGGCGTATAGCTCCTACGAGCAGTACTTC. Protein: CASSQGEAYSSYEQYF.

This clonotype was counted a few times. V and J are TRBV4-1 and TRBJ2-3; 12 bases are shared with TRBD2. CDR3 length: 18 residues. V lost 3 bases to trimming and J lost 0 bases; unmatched junction nucleotides: 7. Per germline, CDR1 MGHRA and CDR2 YSYEKL. CDR3 sequence: CASSHPSGTSGSTDTQYF. CDR3 nucleotides: TGCGCCAGCAGCCACCCCTCCGGGACTAGCGGGAGCACAGATACGCAGTATTTT.

The sample holds many counts of this clonotype. V is TRBV30 and J is TRBJ1-4, with D unclear. Trimming stripped 0 bases from V and 0 bases from J, with 5 bases between. The CDR3 contains 14 residues. Germline assignment: CDR1 GTSNPN and CDR2 SVGIG (reference sequence). The CDR3 loop is CAWSVGTTNEKLFF. The CDR3 DNA follows: TGTGCCTGGAGTGTCGGAACAACTAATGAAAAACTGTTTTTT.

In this sample, this clonotype turned up many times. The chain uses TRBV6-2 or TRBV6-3 and TRBJ1-1; 9 nucleotides agree with TRBD1. Germline loops: CDR1 MNHEY, CDR2 SVGEGT. V trimming: 4 bases; J trimming: 4 bases; junction bases outside the gene matches: 10. The CDR3 loop spans 16 amino acids. The CDR3 region has the DNA TGTGCCAGCAGTTCCTTAGGGACAGGGCCACTCACTGAAGCTTTCTTT. As protein: CASSSLGTGPLTEAFF.

Concerning this clonotype: A much larger clone differs from this one at a single base, so this may be a read error. The chain couples TRBV6-2 or TRBV6-3 to TRBJ2-7; unclear D gene. CDR3 size: 14 residues. CDR1 and CDR2 (germline): MNHEY, SVGEGT. With 8 bases removed from V and 2 bases from J, the gap between germline ends came to 16 bases. The CDR3 here is CASQELVGTYEQYF. The CDR3 nucleotides are TGTGCCAGCCAAGAGCTAGTGGGAACCTACGAGCAGTACTTC.